The source of this T cell receptor (beta chain) is a study of T cell responses to AZD1222 COVID-19 vaccine. Produced via immunoSEQ multiplex PCR; TCRdb's table is partial and in-frame only. The sample yields 140,000 to 150,000 clones, roughly 90% seen once. In this sample, this clone turned up a few times. The CDR3 extends over 16 amino acids. The germline gives CDR1 SGHVS, CDR2 FNYEAQ. V lost 5 bases to trimming and J lost 8 bases; unmatched junction nucleotides: 6. This TCR was sampled from an adult who received the AZD1222 COVID-19 vaccine. The input for sequencing was peripheral blood, taken 28 days after the second AZD1222 dose. The chain links TRBV7-6 to TRBJ2-1; 16 positions agree with TRBD2. The CDR3 DNA reads as TGTGCCAGCAGCCTGGCCGGGACTAGCGGGAGGGATGAGCAGTTCTTC. Its protein is CASSLAGTSGRDEQFF.